Each of the 30 T cell receptor beta chains below was sequenced from the same sample in a study of blood T cell repertoires in COVID-19. The method was immunoSEQ multiplex PCR; TCRdb's version includes in-frame clones alone and lacks a portion of them. The sample shows about 150,000 clones, 86% of them seen only once. Sequencing was carried out using peripheral blood. These receptors all come from a woman aged 70-85 years with acute or convalescent COVID-19.

This clone has just a few counts. The junction does not match germline at one end; this may be a read error. The chain links TRBV4-2 to TRBJ2-7; no clear D. There are 14 residues in the CDR3. Germline-derived CDR1 and CDR2 are LGHNA and YNFKEQ. Here the CDR3 DNA reads TGTGCCAGCAGCCAAGATCCCCCTTCCTACGGGCAGTACTTC. Residues: CASSQDPPSYGQYF.

The V gene is TRBV9, the J gene TRBJ1-2, with 7 bases identical to TRBD1. Germline CDR1 SGDLS, CDR2 YYNGEE. The CDR3 has 17 amino acids. V lost 4 bases, J lost 0 bases, and 12 bases stayed unmatched. The CDR3 protein is CASSPRAGGQTNYGYTF. As DNA, the CDR3 is TGTGCCAGCAGCCCCAGGGCGGGGGGACAGACTAACTATGGCTACACCTTC.

This chain connects TRBV2 to TRBJ1-1; TRBD1 matches 8 bases. V lost 6 bases to trimming and J lost 0 bases; unmatched junction nucleotides: 6. The CDR3 length is 15 residues. The V gene's germline CDR1 is SNHLY and CDR2 FYNNEI. DNA for the CDR3: TGTGCCAGCAGGCGAGGACAGGGAATGAACACTGAAGCTTTCTTT. It yields the protein CASRRGQGMNTEAFF. Filled out from reference TRBV2 and TRBJ1-1, the complete variable domain reads EPEVTQTPSHQVTQMGQEVILRCVPISNHLYFYWYRQILGQKVEFLVSFYNNEISEKSEIFDDQFSVERPDGSNFTLKIRSTKLEDSAMYFCASRRGQGMNTEAFFGQGTRLTVV.

The V call is TRBV5-1, the J call TRBJ2-3; 11 bases are a match to TRBD2. There are 16 residues in the CDR3. CDR1 is SGHRS and CDR2 is YFSETQ in the germline V gene. J lost 2 bases, V lost 4 bases, and 6 bases had no gene match. The CDR3 spells CASSPVAGGYTDTQYF. CDR3 DNA sequence: TGCGCCAGCAGCCCCGTAGCGGGAGGGTACACAGATACGCAGTATTTT.

The chain couples TRBV7-8 to TRBJ1-4; 9 nucleotides align to TRBD1. V shed 4 bases, J shed 10 bases, and the junction held 13 bases outside the gene matches. The CDR3 spans 16 residues. Looked up from germline, CDR1 is SGHVS and CDR2 is FQNEAQ. CDR3 protein: CASSSQFPTGGSKLFF. DNA for the CDR3: TGTGCCAGCAGCTCCCAGTTCCCGACAGGGGGATCAAAACTGTTTTTT.

V is TRBV7-9 and J is TRBJ1-2; D remains ambiguous. Trimming stripped 8 bases from V and 1 base from J, with 11 bases between. The CDR3 is 13 residues long. Germline V lookup: CDR1 SEHNR, CDR2 FQNEAQ (reference sequence). The CDR3 protein is CASGSGINYGYTF. The CDR3 region has the DNA TGTGCCAGCGGTTCCGGTATTAACTATGGCTACACCTTC.

This clone has just one count. The chain uses TRBV7-9 and TRBJ1-2, with TRBD1 as a possible D gene (5 bases). Trimming cost V 2 bases and J 6 bases, with 10 bases left between them. Germline values: CDR1 SEHNR, CDR2 FQNEAQ (reference sequence). The CDR3 covers 13 residues. CDR3 sequence: CASSLLSRDGYTF. As DNA, the CDR3 is TGTGCCAGCAGCTTATTATCCAGGGATGGCTACACCTTC.

The genes are TRBV5-1 and TRBJ2-2, with D unresolved. Between the trimmed V and J ends, which lost 3 bases and 0 bases, there was a span of 15 bases. The CDR3 runs 17 residues. Germline V lookup: CDR1 SGHRS, CDR2 YFSETQ. The CDR3 DNA follows: TGCGCCAGCAGCTATGGCCCCCGTGACTCGAACACCGGGGAGCTGTTTTTT. This gives the protein CASSYGPRDSNTGELFF.

This chain joins TRBV14 and TRBJ2-3; D not certain. Germline CDR1 is SGHDN and CDR2 is FVKESK. CDR3 length equals 15 residues. The V end lost 1 base, the J end lost 2 bases, and 10 bases lay between the germline ends. CDR3 sequence reads: CASSQVSHITDTQYF. CDR3 sequence (DNA): TGTGCCAGCAGCCAAGTCAGTCACATCACAGATACGCAGTATTTT.

V is TRBV6-2 or TRBV6-3 and J is TRBJ2-1, with D maybe TRBD2 (5 bases). The V end was cut by 5 bases, the J end by 8 bases, with 10 bases between. Germline V lookup: CDR1 MNHEY, CDR2 SVGEGT. This CDR3 region has 12 residues. As DNA, the CDR3 is TGTGCCAGCAGTAACCCGGAGGATGAGCAGTTCTTC. As protein: CASSNPEDEQFF.

This chain connects TRBV5-1 to TRBJ2-7; 7 nucleotides line up with TRBD1. This CDR3 is built from 17 residues. The ends lost 0 bases at V and 1 base at J; junction bases unmatched: 10. The V gene's germline CDR1 is SGHRS and CDR2 YFSETQ. This CDR3 reads CASSLDIRSRGSYEQYF. The CDR3 DNA follows: TGCGCCAGCAGCTTGGACATTCGGTCCAGGGGGTCCTACGAGCAGTACTTC.

This clone is a singleton in its sample. The chain has TRBV7-2 and TRBJ2-7; 12 bases agree with TRBD2. The CDR3 contains 14 residues. With 5 bases clipped from V and 6 bases from J, the junction kept 5 bases outside the gene matches. Germline lookup yields CDR1 SGHTA and CDR2 FQGNSA. This CDR3 is CASSPSGGAGEQYF. Here the CDR3 DNA reads TGTGCCAGCAGCCCTAGCGGGGGGGCCGGCGAGCAGTACTTC. Looking up the rest from reference TRBV7-2 and TRBJ2-7 gives the full variable domain: GAGVSQSPSNKVTEKGKDVELRCDPISGHTALYWYRQSLGQGLEFLIYFQGNSAPDKSGLPSDRFSAERTGGSVSTLTIQRTQQEDSAVYLCASSPSGGAGEQYFGPGTRLTVT.

This clone was counted a few times. The chain combines TRBV2 with TRBJ2-7, with D perhaps matching TRBD2 (6 bases). This CDR3 contains 16 residues. CDR1 and CDR2 from the germline V gene are SNHLY and FYNNEI. The V gene lost 6 bases and the J gene lost 2 bases, with 20 bases spanning the gap. The CDR3 sequence: CASSQVKSGRTYEQYF. CDR3 nucleotides: TGTGCCAGCAGCCAGGTTAAGTCCGGGAGAACCTACGAGCAGTACTTC.

The rearrangement joins TRBV28 to TRBJ2-2; 9 bases are a match to TRBD1. The CDR3 is 14 residues long. V was clipped by 6 bases and J by 6 bases; unmatched bases: 5. CDR1 and CDR2 from the germline V gene are MDHEN and SYDVKM. The CDR3: CASRPGQGSGELFF. CDR3 in DNA: TGTGCCAGCAGGCCTGGACAGGGGTCCGGGGAGCTGTTTTTT.

The chain joins TRBV6-6 to TRBJ1-5, with TRBD1 identical over 12 bases. CDR3 length: 17 amino acids. V gave up 5 bases and J gave up 1 base; unmatched junction bases: 6. Germline V gene sequence: CDR1 MNHNY, CDR2 SVGAGI (reference sequence). The DNA for the CDR3 is TGTGCCAGCAGTCCTGGGACAGGGGGCCACAGCAATCAGCCCCAGCATTTT. This translates into CASSPGTGGHSNQPQHF.

The rearrangement links TRBV7-2 to TRBJ1-5, with D unclear. Per the germline V gene, CDR1 is SGHTA and CDR2 is FQGNSA. Trimming removed 5 bases at V and 1 base at J, with 3 bases between. The length of the CDR3 is 12 residues. The CDR3 DNA is TGTGCCAGCAGCCCAAGCAATCAGCCCCAGCATTTT. Its translation is CASSPSNQPQHF.

The chain couples TRBV30 to TRBJ1-3; perhaps TRBD1 as D (5 bases). The germline V gene encodes CDR1 GTSNPN and CDR2 SVGIG (reference sequence). Trimming left V 1 base short and J 2 bases short, with 6 bases between. This CDR3 is 13 amino acids long. The CDR3 protein is CAWSAGAGNTIYF. The CDR3 region has the DNA TGTGCCTGGAGTGCGGGGGCTGGAAACACCATATATTTT.

The chain has TRBV24-1 and TRBJ1-2; D unresolved. CDR3 size: 13 residues. The V gene lost 4 bases and the J gene lost 7 bases, with 12 bases spanning the gap. In germline, CDR1 is KGHDR, CDR2 SFDVKD. The CDR3 nucleotides read TGTGCCACCAGTGAACCTGGGTCGGGTGGCTACACCTTC. Translation: CATSEPGSGGYTF.

The rearrangement joins TRBV30 to TRBJ2-1; 11 nucleotides agree with TRBD1. J lost 0 bases, V lost 6 bases, and 7 bases had no gene match. The CDR3 is made up of 16 amino acids. Germline CDR1 GTSNPN, CDR2 SVGIG (reference sequence). The CDR3 DNA sequence: TGTGCCTGTAGTCCCGGGACAGGGGGCTCCTACAATGAGCAGTTCTTC. This sequence encodes CACSPGTGGSYNEQFF.

This chain connects TRBV7-2 to TRBJ2-1, with 8 nucleotides matching TRBD2. V shed 2 bases, J shed 4 bases, and the junction held 10 bases outside the gene matches. The CDR3 runs 17 residues. CDR1 and CDR2 (germline): SGHTA, FQGNSA. Here the CDR3 DNA reads TGTGCCAGCAGCTTATATGGACCGGGGGGGCAGTACAATGAGCAGTTCTTC. It is translated as CASSLYGPGGQYNEQFF.

In this sample, this clone turned up a few times. One end of the junction fails to match germline, which may point to a read error. The J gene is TRBJ2-1, the V gene TRBV7-7; 8 bases are a match to TRBD2. Germline values: CDR1 SSHAT, CDR2 FNYEAQ (reference sequence). This CDR3 has 16 residues. CDR3 DNA sequence: TGTGCTAGCAGCGACCTCGGGGCGGGAGGAGCCGGCGAGCAGTTCTTC. Its translation is CASSDLGAGGAGEQFF.

V and J are TRBV6-5 and TRBJ1-1; D remains ambiguous. Germline values: CDR1 MNHEY, CDR2 SVGAGI. The CDR3 is made up of 15 amino acids. The V gene lost 7 bases and the J gene lost 1 base, with 16 bases spanning the gap. CDR3 in amino acids: CASTDRGVANTEAFF. The CDR3, as DNA: TGTGCCAGCACCGACCGGGGTGTGGCGAACACTGAAGCTTTCTTT.

This chain uses TRBV7-2 with TRBJ2-5; 8 positions match TRBD2. The CDR3 is 16 residues long. J was trimmed by 0 bases and V by 1 base; bases with no gene match: 4. The V gene's germline CDR1 is SGHTA and CDR2 FQGNSA. CDR3 sequence (DNA): TGTGCCAGCAGCTTAGTTTCTAGCGGGTACCAAGAGACCCAGTACTTC. Encoded protein: CASSLVSSGYQETQYF.

Of note for this clone: The junction departs from germline at one end; a sequencing error may be responsible. The chain links TRBV7-7 to TRBJ2-7, with TRBD2 matching 14 bases. The CDR3 extends over 15 amino acids. Per the germline V gene, CDR1 is SSHAT and CDR2 is FNYEAQ (reference sequence). CDR3 protein: CASSPGLAGANEQYF. Here the CDR3 DNA reads TGTGCTAGCAGCCCGGGACTAGCGGGAGCCAACGAGCAGTACTTC.

This clone was seen just once. V and J are TRBV29-1 and TRBJ2-3; TRBD2 aligns across 9 bases. Germline lookup yields CDR1 SQVTM and CDR2 ANQGSEA. The CDR3 is 14 amino acids. The V segment lost 6 bases and the J segment 8 bases; nucleotides outside the gene matches: 12. As DNA, the CDR3 is TGCAGCGTCGGGCGGGGGGGCGGATCAGGTACGCAGTATTTT. Translated, it gives CSVGRGGGSGTQYF.

The rearrangement uses TRBV28 and TRBJ1-5; 10 bases are shared with TRBD1. V was clipped by 7 bases and J by 1 base; unmatched bases: 4. The germline V gene has CDR1 MDHEN and CDR2 SYDVKM. This CDR3 is 15 amino acids long. CDR3 in amino acids: CASISGQGSNQPQHF. The CDR3 DNA sequence: TGTGCCAGCATCTCGGGACAGGGGAGCAATCAGCCCCAGCATTTT. Filled out from reference TRBV28 and TRBJ1-5, the complete variable domain reads DVKVTQSSRYLVKRTGEKVFLECVQDMDHENMFWYRQDPGLGLRLIYFSYDVKMKEKGDIPEGYSVSREKKERFSLILESASTNQTSMYLCASISGQGSNQPQHFGDGTRLSIL.

The genes are TRBV10-3 and TRBJ1-2; 7 bases fit TRBD1. The CDR3 has 13 residues. Trimming removed 2 bases from V and 7 bases from J; junction bases left unmatched: 4. The germline CDR1 and CDR2 sequences are ENHRY and SYGVKD. CDR3 in amino acids: CAISEDRVAGYTF. The CDR3 DNA sequence: TGTGCCATCAGTGAGGACAGGGTTGCTGGCTACACCTTC.

J is TRBJ2-7 and V is TRBV27, with D tentatively TRBD2 (7 bases). Germline CDR1 reads MNHEY; CDR2 reads SMNVEV (reference sequence). Deletions cut 6 bases from V and 2 bases from J, with 20 bases between. This CDR3 has 16 residues. The CDR3 loop is CASSSPGGGSTYEQYF. The CDR3 coding sequence is TGTGCCAGCAGCTCACCGGGGGGCGGGAGTACCTACGAGCAGTACTTC.

In this sample, this clone turned up once. The CDR3 loop is CASSASGSWDEQFF. Here the CDR3 DNA reads TGTGCCAGCAGCGCTAGCGGGAGTTGGGATGAGCAGTTCTTC. The chain is built from TRBV7-9 and TRBJ2-1, with 10 positions matching TRBD2. Per germline, CDR1 SEHNR and CDR2 FQNEAQ (reference sequence). The CDR3 runs to 14 residues. V trimming: 5 bases; J trimming: 8 bases; junction bases outside the gene matches: 6.

The chain couples TRBV6-5 to TRBJ1-3; 8 bases line up with TRBD1. The germline V gene encodes CDR1 MNHEY and CDR2 SVGAGI. V shed 7 bases, J shed 5 bases, and the junction held 10 bases outside the gene matches. This CDR3 is built from 15 residues. This chain's CDR3 is CASTPGQAIRNTIYF. The CDR3 DNA reads as TGTGCCAGCACCCCGGGACAGGCAATACGAAACACCATATATTTT.